Detailed here is one T cell receptor (beta chain). Germline V CDR1 and CDR2: SGDLS, YYNGEE. CDR3 size: 13 residues. The V and J ends lost 1 base and 7 bases respectively, with 9 bases between them. Original processing methods: Amplifying reference gene primers gave estimates of nucleated cell counts. The assay was immunoSEQ multiplex PCR, and TCRdb's table has in-frame clones only and misses some. V and J calls and clone size follow that table, whereas D and trimming were derived from the DNA. The sample records approximately 300,000 clones, 80% to 90% being singletons. The record originates from a study of blood T cell repertoires in COVID-19.

This sequence originates from a man between 18 and 29 years old who had recovered from COVID-19. The genes are TRBV9 and TRBJ1-5, with a tentative D call TRBD1 (5 bases). What was sequenced was peripheral blood. CDR3 coding DNA: TGTGCCAGCAGCGTATGGGGGGACCAGCCCCAGCATTTT. This codes for CASSVWGDQPQHF.